The source of this TCR beta chain is a study of cytomegalovirus exposure and HLA in healthy donors (dated by TCRdb to 2017 to 2019). At the level of the whole study: According to an earlier analysis of a few hundred of the donors, about 170 million T cells yielded 90 million to 130 million unique TCR beta sequences and approximately 300 Gb of sequence data. To decide whether each TCR beta V gene segment behaved as functional or pseudogenic, an earlier analysis of fewer than 750 of the donors relied on high-throughput TCR beta sequencing. Besides the first cohort of under 700 subjects, a separate validation cohort made up of 95 to 150 different subjects was used. Class I and class II HLA loci were covered by the typing at four-digit resolution. On average, roughly 240,000 unique TCR beta nucleotide sequences were sequenced per donor among 398 genotyped donors of the cohort, with roughly 18% of those sequences being non-productive. In a later genetic analysis, genome-wide SNP genotypes for about three fifths of the roughly 670 donors were used, and that subset was treated as a discovery cohort. In a later analysis, previously published TCR beta repertoires from 550 to 750 donors were re-analyzed and high-resolution HLA genotyping was added so that TCR occurrence patterns could be studied. A few DR-DQ haplotypes were treated as single units for association and clustering because of strong linkage in the cohort. Donor age, sex, ethnicity and CMV serostatus were compiled alongside the repertoire data. Typing coverage differed by locus: A, B, C, DRB1 and DQB1 were typed in roughly 620-640 donors, DQA1 in 522, DPA1 in nearly 610, and DPB1 in 400 to 480. All discovery cohort repertoires had been generated on a single sequencing platform. The study profiled the T cell repertoires of hundreds of subjects by immunosequencing and related them to cytomegalovirus serostatus. The study aimed to test whether signatures of past pathogen exposure could be identified by cataloging public T cell receptors. Of the approximately 400 genotyped donors, about 80% fell in the genetic ancestry cluster associated with self-reported Caucasian donors. Roughly 300 gigabases of sequencing data and approximately 85 million unique TCR sequences were included in an early release covering about 600 HLA-typed donors. The later analysis used no new phenotypic data to find candidate immune exposures, relying instead on TCR beta sequences and their occurrence across donors. To predict cytomegalovirus infection status, the study brought together high-throughput TCR immunosequencing, statistical association of individual TCRs with disease status, and machine learning.

Library preparation employed the immunoSEQ multiplex PCR assay. For the multiplex PCR, a mixture combining 60 forward primers for TCR Vbeta segments and 13 reverse primers for TCR Jbeta segments was used. Amplification of the CDR3 region of rearranged TCR beta genes was performed with a multiplex PCR assay on genomic DNA. On the Illumina HiSeq System, the amplified TCR beta libraries were sequenced as 87-base-pair reads. Concerning the study's data processing: A later analysis counted tens of millions of unique TCR beta chains across the 700 or so repertoires, and about 10 million of these chains were shared by at least two donors. To remove PCR and sequencing errors, raw reads were error-corrected and collapsed into unique sequences using a nearest-neighbor algorithm that merged closely related sequences. Alignment of CDR3 sequences to IMGT reference sequences was used to assign V, D and J gene segments. For a sequence to be retained, at least a six-nucleotide match to both a V gene segment and a J gene segment was required. Rearrangements were called productive when the CDR3 lacked stop codons and stayed in frame with V and J; all others were non-productive. Following IMGT convention, CDR3 was defined as the stretch from the second conserved V-encoded cysteine up to the conserved J-encoded phenylalanine. In an earlier analysis of 500 to 650 of the donors, sequences lacking an unambiguous match to a single V gene segment were excluded. In an earlier analysis of around 600 of the donors, V segments were called functional above 56.7% productive rearrangements and were called segregating when the between-donor standard deviation exceeded 5%. A statistical classification framework was built to diagnose cytomegalovirus status from the catalog of TCR beta chain sequences. A later analysis assigned V and J genes by comparing TCR nucleotide sequences with IMGT/GENE-DB human TR gene sequences. A later analysis assigned CDR3 sequences and most-parsimonious VDJ recombination scenarios with the TCRdist pipeline. A later analysis defined each TCR beta chain by its CDR3 amino acid sequence plus V-gene family, and excluded reads lacking a unique V-gene family. As a way to deal with suspected cross-contamination and a sequencing artifact, a later analysis dropped over 550 nucleotide sequences that were highly shared and had low generation probability. In a later analysis, a clonal expansion index for each public chain was calculated from normalized within-repertoire ranks of inferred template counts. Generation probabilities in a later analysis came from a VDJ recombination model fitted to out-of-frame rearrangements, and those results were checked against IGoR. In a later analysis, TCR-TCR, TCR-HLA and TCR-CMV co-occurrence was scored with hypergeometric tests, and a repertoire-size bias correction was applied to TCR pairs. In a later analysis, false discovery rates were estimated by permuting HLA or CMV assignments 20 times. A later analysis grouped co-occurring TCRs with DBSCAN, adding TCRdist sequence similarity when clustering within HLA-allele-positive subsets. Repertoires with fewer than 30,000 or more than 120,000 public chains were left out of co-occurrence clustering, as were five repertoires with anomalous nucleotide sharing. The table comes from immuneACCESS by way of TCRdb, which keeps in-frame sequences with V and J called. Part of the clones is missing from these tables; in studies checked, under half for an unresolved V gene and the rest for unknown reasons. V and J calls and clone size are those listed in that table; D and trimming were worked out from the DNA. This sample lists approximately 190,000 clones; 81% were detected once. Clones ranked in the top ten supply around 4% of the sample.

The cohort was made up of approximately 700 healthy bone marrow donors. At the time of sampling, every cohort member was nominally healthy, though immune exposures that went unrecorded were likely present. The donor tested CMV seronegative, placing the donor among the roughly 400 seronegative members of the cohort. Each donor provided a peripheral blood sample, and peripheral blood mononuclear cells were used for TCR beta sequencing. The Qiagen DNeasy Blood Extraction Kit was used to extract genomic DNA from the blood cell samples. From the cysteine through the phenylalanine, the CDR3 covers 15 amino acids. Only the CDR3 part of the read is kept: 45 bases, read in frame from the first base. The germline V gene sets CDR1 to SGDLS and CDR2 to YYNGEE. V ends up 0 bases short and J 5 bases short, with an unmatched junction base count of 4. This clone was counted a few times. The antigen this receptor binds is unknown. No base qualities exist here, and no much larger clone lies one base off it.

Study-wide findings and limitations: A further reported finding was that TCR beta sequences accurately predicted the HLA-A and HLA-B alleles for most subjects in the first cohort. A cluster of highly shared sequence variants was judged likely to represent a technical artifact of the sequencing pipeline. Compared with equally common non-associated chains, HLA-associated TCR beta chains in a later analysis were more clonally expanded and had lower generation probabilities. Broadly in line with IMGT annotations, most TCR beta V segments showed up in productive rearrangements about 87% or about 30% of the time in an earlier analysis of several hundred of the donors. CMV serostatus was the only immune exposure information available for the cohort. Sequencing depth was assumed to be roughly uniform across donors in the presence/absence analyses, though that assumption may not hold. V-gene and J-gene trimming of TCR beta chains was associated with a missense DCLRE1C variant in a later genetic analysis, and the association was replicated in an independent cohort. In a later analysis, the rate of TCR association differed among HLA loci, with DRB1 alleles having the most associated TCRs and HLA-C alleles having the fewest. Correlated functional status among segregating V segments might reflect linkage disequilibrium, but an unknown experimental factor could not be ruled out. Most TCR sequences were observed very rarely across donors, whereas some public TCRs were present in many individuals. In vitro tests confirmed that three of the cytomegalovirus-associated TCR beta chains recognize cytomegalovirus antigens. The study gave a list of under 200 TCR beta chains associated with cytomegalovirus. Strong co-occurrence of HLA alleles, especially DR and DQ, made assigning TCR associations to individual alleles difficult. Some IMGT-functional V segments, including TRBV6-2 and TRBV6-3, could not be told apart with the 87-base-pair reads, so those segments were excluded. Because HLA typing was missing for some donors at each locus, association tests included only the typed subset. In a later analysis, several top co-occurrence clusters were reported to appear linked to parvovirus B19, influenza, CMV and Epstein-Barr virus. In a later analysis, most CMV-associated TCR beta chains were found to appear HLA-restricted, with HLA associations seemingly driven largely by CMV exposure. The authors suggested that the approach could potentially be extended to other disease states and immunological phenotypes. This cohort had only TCR beta chains sequenced, and the lack of alpha or paired-chain data limited which features could be detected. Because counts were too low, 15 or so rarely observed V segments, including chromosome 9 orphons, were excluded from the earlier analysis of 587 of the donors. A later analysis associated roughly 17,000 TCR beta sequences with specific HLA alleles at a false discovery rate of 0.05. Compared with the 666-donor mean, donors in an Asian-associated ancestry cluster had fewer N-insertions in productive TCRs, according to a later genetic analysis. The classifier was reported to diagnose cytomegalovirus status with high specificity and sensitivity in both the original and validation cohorts.

Rearrangement joined TRBV9 to TRBJ2-3, with 9 junctional bases fitting TRBD2. This receptor was taken from a man aged 45-65 years in good health and CMV-seronegative. The sequenced sample consisted of PBMCs. The base sequence is TGTGCCAGCAGCGTAGAAGTTAGCGGGGGAGATACGCAGTATTTT. It translates to CASSVEVSGGDTQYF.